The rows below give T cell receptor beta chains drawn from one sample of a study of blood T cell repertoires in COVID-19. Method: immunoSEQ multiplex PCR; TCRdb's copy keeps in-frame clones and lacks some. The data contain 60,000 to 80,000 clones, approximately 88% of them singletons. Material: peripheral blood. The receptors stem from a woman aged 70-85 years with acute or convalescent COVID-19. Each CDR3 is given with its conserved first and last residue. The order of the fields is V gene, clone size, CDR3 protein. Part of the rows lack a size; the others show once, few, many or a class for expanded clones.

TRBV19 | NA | CASSIVSQSTGELFF
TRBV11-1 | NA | CASSLEVGGGETEAFF
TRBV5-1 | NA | CASSLESPGNTIYF
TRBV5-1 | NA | CASSLEGVDTYYGYTF
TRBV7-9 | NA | CASSLEVSSGGGDEQFF
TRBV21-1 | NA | CASSHRGSTEAFF
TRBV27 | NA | CASSLGQGGVTEAFF
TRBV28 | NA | CASSLLGQGIHYNEQFF
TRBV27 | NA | CASKLNGYQPQHF
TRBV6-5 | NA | CASRPQGNTEAFF
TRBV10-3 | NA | CAISESFGGLAGRDSYNEQFF
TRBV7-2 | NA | CASSPHGRRGFRHEQFF
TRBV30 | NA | CAWSVQVQLSEQYF
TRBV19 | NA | CASQQGSGNTIYF
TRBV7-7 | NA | CASSPGGIYEQYF
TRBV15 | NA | CATSRVSEKLFF
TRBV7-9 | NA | CASSPAGLSNQPQHF
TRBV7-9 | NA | CASSRDFTYEQYF
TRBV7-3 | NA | CASSLTGGLFSPLHF
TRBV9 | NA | CASSVGRDSYNEQFF
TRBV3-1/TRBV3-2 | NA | CASSPQGREQYF
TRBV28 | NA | CASSPGTGKEPQHF
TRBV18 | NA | CASSPGLRETQYF
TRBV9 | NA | CASSRTLGGRDTGELFF
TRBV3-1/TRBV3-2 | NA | CASSQVWTGGYEQYF
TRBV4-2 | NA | CASSQGDRGTGELFF
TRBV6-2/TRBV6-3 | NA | CASSSGWYTEAFF
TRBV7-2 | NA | CASSLVGQGSSPLHF
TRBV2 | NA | CASQGQRTDTQYF
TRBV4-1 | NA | CASSRSSGGALNEQFF
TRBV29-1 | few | CSVEDPGEMSYEQYF
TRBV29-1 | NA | CSVFSGEETQYF
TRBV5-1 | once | CASSLDGAGELYGYTF
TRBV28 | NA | CASSRSGRPNEQFF
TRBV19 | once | CASSPGLAGRDEQFF
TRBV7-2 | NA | CASSSDRPMGPQHF
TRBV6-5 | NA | CASSRGLAIYEQYF
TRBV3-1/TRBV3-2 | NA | CASSAGPPGALHF
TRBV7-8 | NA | CASSLARLGGGAQYF
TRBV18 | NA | CASSPPNQGANQPQHF